The entry that follows covers one TCR beta chain sequence. With a J-beta primer mix and a sample-barcoded 5' primer, a second PCR ran roughly 6 to 11 cycles. TCRdb ran MiXCR on the 5' RACE reads and lists one entry per CDR3 protein. The sample has 750,000 to 950,000 distinct CDR3 sequences, more than 25% seen once. These data are taken from a study of blood T cells in healthy people across ages. A further study also used this sample, focusing on T cells of mothers and their children. That work states: Over five children, together with their three healthy Caucasian mothers, made up the donors.

Sequenced: blood. This clonotype was obtained from a boy between 10 and 17 years old in good health.

Written as DNA, the CDR3 is TGCGCCAGCAGCCAGGATCAAGGCACCGGGGAGCTGTTTTTT. It specifies CASSQDQGTGELFF. The chain joins TRBV4-3 to TRBJ2-2; D not resolved. The CDR3 is 14 residues long. V shed 3 bases and J shed 4 bases, with 9 bases lying between them. Germline assignment: CDR1 LGHNA and CDR2 YSLEER.